Each of the 5 T cell receptor beta chains below was sequenced from the same sample in a study of human T cells and chemical hapten exposure. Time point given: patch test 3, about 24 weeks after DPC sensitization. Stated treatment: therapeutic diphenylcyclopropenone sensitization with weekly scalp DPC. TCRdb processed the RACE reads anew with MiXCR; each CDR3 protein has one entry. The table has about 160,000 distinct CDR3 sequences, around a quarter seen once; the top ten hold roughly 2%. Source: whole blood, taken in connection with sensitization to the hapten diphenylcyclopropenone (DPC). Source of these receptors: a woman aged 18 to 35 with alopecia areata. Some clones in this sample may be carry-over from other donors' samples.

This clonotype was counted only a few times. The chain is built from TRBV7-2 and TRBJ1-4; D gene unclear. Germline V gene sequence: CDR1 SGHTA, CDR2 FQGNSA. The CDR3 has 16 residues. The V end was cut by 0 bases, the J end by 3 bases, with 11 bases between. This CDR3 reads CASSLAARVANEKLFF. In nucleotides, the CDR3 is TGTGCCAGCAGCTTAGCGGCGAGGGTGGCTAATGAAAAACTGTTTTTT.

This clonotype was recorded many times. This chain's CDR3 is CSARDLRRWANGELFF. CDR3 coding DNA: TGCAGTGCTAGAGATCTCAGGAGATGGGCGAACGGGGAGCTGTTTTTT. The chain employs TRBV20-1 and TRBJ2-2, with no clear D. CDR1 is DFQATT and CDR2 is SNEGSKA in the germline V gene (reference sequence). CDR3 size: 16 residues. Trimming stripped 0 bases from V and 7 bases from J, with 18 bases between.

This rearrangement joins TRBV7-9 to TRBJ2-3, with 8 bases fitting TRBD1. The CDR3 sequence is 16 residues long. V trimming: 5 bases; J trimming: 0 bases; junction bases outside the gene matches: 7. The germline V gene has CDR1 SEHNR and CDR2 FQNEAQ (reference sequence). DNA for the CDR3: TGTGCCAGCAGCCCACGGACAGGGCCTAGCACAGATACGCAGTATTTT. Translation: CASSPRTGPSTDTQYF. Full variable domain (outside the CDR3, taken from reference TRBV7-9 and TRBJ2-3): DTGVSQNPRHKITKRGQNVTFRCDPISEHNRLYWYRQTLGQGPEFLTYFQNEAQLEKSRLLSDRFSAERPKGSFSTLEIQRTEQGDSAMYLCASSPRTGPSTDTQYFGPGTRLTVL.

The chain links TRBV4-2 to TRBJ2-2; 11 bases align to TRBD2. Germline CDR1 reads LGHNA; CDR2 reads YNFKEQ. The CDR3 covers 17 residues. V shed 4 bases, J shed 3 bases, and the junction held 7 bases outside the gene matches. In DNA, the CDR3 is TGTGCCAGCAGCCTCGAGGGACTAGCGGTAGACACCGGGGAGCTGTTTTTT. Translated: CASSLEGLAVDTGELFF.

The V call is TRBV19, the J call TRBJ2-5; the D gene is possibly TRBD1 (6 bases). The V and J ends lost 4 bases and 2 bases respectively, with 14 bases between them. The germline CDR1 and CDR2 sequences are LNHDA and SQIVND (reference sequence). This CDR3 region has 15 residues. The CDR3 DNA reads TGTGCCAGTAGTAAGTGGGGGACAAGACAAGAGACCCAGTACTTC. Translated: CASSKWGTRQETQYF.